These 17 T cell receptor beta chains originate from one sample sequenced in a study of T cell repertoires in cytomegalovirus infection (dated by TCRdb to about 2019). TCRdb names Illumina HiSeq 1500 as the instrument used. Through fastp at Q25 and MiXCR, TCRdb rebuilt clones from the public reads, retaining in-frame beta chains. When rows share a CDR3 protein, they turn into one entry using the most common DNA and genes. The sample yields more than 150,000 distinct CDR3 sequences; roughly 19% were counted once. The top ten clones comprise less than 3.5% of the sample. The specimen sequenced was PBMCs. The source of these receptors is a human donor in good health (CMV status not recorded). Some clones in this sample may be carry-over from other donors' samples.

This clonotype occurred a few times. This rearrangement joins TRBV28 to TRBJ2-7, with 13 nucleotides matching TRBD2. V lost 7 bases, J lost 3 bases, and 6 bases stayed unmatched. The CDR3 runs 15 residues. The germline V gene has CDR1 MDHEN and CDR2 SYDVKM. The CDR3 nucleotides read TGTGCCAGCACCTTAGGACTAGCGGGAGACTACGAGCAGTACTTC. Amino acid sequence: CASTLGLAGDYEQYF. The variable domain in full, with the rest retrieved from reference TRBV28 and TRBJ2-7, is DVKVTQSSRYLVKRTGEKVFLECVQDMDHENMFWYRQDPGLGLRLIYFSYDVKMKEKGDIPEGYSVSREKKERFSLILESASTNQTSMYLCASTLGLAGDYEQYFGPGTRLTVT.

This clonotype was found many times. This chain joins TRBV7-8 and TRBJ2-1, with D unresolved. Trimming removed 5 bases from V and 10 bases from J, with 12 bases in between. In germline, CDR1 is SGHVS, CDR2 FQNEAQ. The CDR3 covers 12 residues. The CDR3 DNA reads as TGTGCCAGCAGCCCCCGGGCCACCGAGCAGTTCTTC. As protein: CASSPRATEQFF.

This clonotype appeared a few times. The chain couples TRBV5-1 to TRBJ2-1; 7 nucleotides agree with TRBD1. The CDR3 consists of 16 residues. Trimming cost V 4 bases and J 0 bases; bases outside gene matches: 7. The germline V gene has CDR1 SGHRS and CDR2 YFSETQ. CDR3 DNA: TGCGCCAGCAGCAAAGGCCAGGGGGTCTCCTACAATGAGCAGTTCTTC. It encodes CASSKGQGVSYNEQFF.

In its sample, this clonotype was seen a few times. CDR3 sequence reads: CASSNTNFGRTPFGGYTF. DNA of the CDR3: TGTGCCAGCAGCAACACTAACTTCGGACGGACTCCCTTCGGGGGCTACACCTTC. This chain links TRBV6-6 with TRBJ1-2; no firm D call. The CDR3 contains 18 residues. The germline gives CDR1 MNHNY, CDR2 SVGAGI (reference sequence). V shed 6 bases and J shed 8 bases, with 31 bases lying between them.

This clonotype was counted at least ten times. The V and J genes are TRBV6-2 or TRBV6-3 and TRBJ2-7; TRBD1 is a possible D gene (5 bases). V gave up 5 bases and J gave up 0 bases, with 11 bases separating them. Germline-derived CDR1 and CDR2 are MNHEY and SVGEGT. This CDR3 has 14 amino acids. CDR3 coding DNA: TGTGCCAGCAGTAGAAACAGGTTCTCCTACGAGCAGTACTTC. It yields the protein CASSRNRFSYEQYF.

This clonotype was seen a few times. One end of the junction does not line up with germline, which may come from a read error. J is TRBJ2-3 and V is TRBV24-1, with D perhaps TRBD1 (6 bases). The CDR3 contains 16 residues. Germline V gene sequence: CDR1 KGHDR, CDR2 SFDVKD. The DNA of the CDR3 is TGTGCCACCAGTGAACAGACAGGCCTAAGCACAGTTACGCAGTATTTT. Translated: CATSEQTGLSTVTQYF.

This clonotype has ten or more counts. CDR3 amino acids: CASSSGQLTEAFF. The CDR3 coding sequence is TGTGCCAGCAGTTCGGGCCAGCTCACTGAAGCTTTCTTT. The chain uses TRBV6-6 and TRBJ1-1; no firm D call. The CDR3 spans 13 residues. Germline V gives CDR1 MNHNY, CDR2 SVGAGI (reference sequence). V was cut by 4 bases and J by 4 bases, with 10 bases left in between.

The genes are TRBV12-3 or TRBV12-4 and TRBJ2-1; 14 bases agree with TRBD2. This CDR3 has 21 residues. V dropped 6 bases and J dropped 4; count of bases not matched to a gene: 20. CDR3 residues: CASSSKGSGTSGRELYNEQFF. The DNA of the CDR3 is TGTGCCAGCAGCTCCAAAGGATCCGGGACTAGCGGGAGAGAGCTTTACAATGAGCAGTTCTTC.

This clonotype was detected ten times or more. This rearrangement joins TRBV28 to TRBJ1-5; D is ambiguous. Germline loops: CDR1 MDHEN, CDR2 SYDVKM. The CDR3 spans 15 residues. Deletions cut 6 bases from V and 11 bases from J, with 23 bases between. CDR3 coding DNA: TGTGCCAGCAGCGGATCAGGTTTGGCCCAATCGGCCCAGCATTTT. Translation gives CASSGSGLAQSAQHF.

This clonotype showed up just a few times. The chain recombines TRBV11-2 with TRBJ2-1; 9 bases are shared with TRBD2. V lost 4 bases to trimming and J lost 9 bases; unmatched junction nucleotides: 16. CDR3 length equals 17 residues. The germline V gene has CDR1 SGHAT and CDR2 FQNNGV. The CDR3 region has the DNA TGTGCCAGCAGCTCCCCGCGGGGTAGCGGGAGTATTACTGAGCAGTTCTTC. As protein: CASSSPRGSGSITEQFF.

The chain carries TRBV5-4 and TRBJ2-5; TRBD1 aligns across 9 bases. V gave up 2 bases and J gave up 5 bases; unmatched junction bases: 7. This CDR3 has 15 residues. Per germline, CDR1 SGHNT and CDR2 YYREEE (reference sequence). The CDR3 loop reads CASSLATGGRETQYF. The CDR3 DNA is TGTGCCAGCAGCTTAGCCACAGGGGGCCGGGAGACCCAGTACTTC. The full variable domain, in which reference TRBV5-4 and TRBJ2-5 provide the parts outside the CDR3, is ETGVTQSPTHLIKTRGQQVTLRCSSQSGHNTVSWYQQALGQGPQFIFQYYREEENGRGNFPPRFSGLQFPNYSSELNVNALELDDSALYLCASSLATGGRETQYFGPGTRLLVL.

This clonotype was detected many times. This chain uses TRBV28 with TRBJ1-6; the D is unclear. This CDR3 is built from 15 residues. Germline V gene lookup returns CDR1 MDHEN and CDR2 SYDVKM. Trimming shortened V by 7 bases and J by 4 bases, and 14 bases separated the two germline ends. The CDR3 is CASTLGGRYNSPLHF. Here the CDR3 DNA reads TGTGCCAGCACTCTCGGAGGTAGATATAATTCACCCCTCCACTTT.

This clonotype was seen repeatedly, ten times or more. This rearrangement joins TRBV7-2 to TRBJ1-5; tentatively, D is TRBD1 (6 bases). CDR1 is SGHTA, CDR2 FQGNSA, per germline. Trimming removed 5 bases from V and 7 bases from J, with 15 bases in between. This CDR3 is built from 14 residues. The CDR3 DNA reads as TGTGCCAGCAGCCTCGGACAGCGGGAACAGCCCCAGCATTTT. Protein: CASSLGQREQPQHF. The entire variable domain, with the rest obtained from reference TRBV7-2 and TRBJ1-5, is as follows: GAGVSQSPSNKVTEKGKDVELRCDPISGHTALYWYRQSLGQGLEFLIYFQGNSAPDKSGLPSDRFSAERTGGSVSTLTIQRTQQEDSAVYLCASSLGQREQPQHFGDGTRLSIL.

This clonotype was counted ten times or more. V is TRBV7-2 and J is TRBJ2-1; D perhaps matches TRBD2 (6 bases). The CDR3 sequence is 15 residues long. Germline V gene lookup returns CDR1 SGHTA and CDR2 FQGNSA. V was cut by 0 bases and J by 0 bases, with 6 bases left in between. The CDR3 here is CASSLAGLSYNEQFF. CDR3 in DNA: TGTGCCAGCAGCTTAGCGGGACTCTCCTACAATGAGCAGTTCTTC.

This clonotype was seen a handful of times. The genes are TRBV5-5 and TRBJ2-7, with D unresolved. The CDR3 runs to 13 residues. Germline V gene sequence: CDR1 SGHKS, CDR2 YYEKEE (reference sequence). V was trimmed by 3 bases and J by 4 bases, leaving 11 bases between them. The CDR3 DNA is TGTGCCAGCAGCTATCTCATGGGTTACGAGCAGTACTTC. Encoded protein: CASSYLMGYEQYF.

This clonotype has more than one count but fewer than ten. The J gene is TRBJ2-1, the V gene TRBV13; unclear D gene. The V gene's germline CDR1 is PRHDT and CDR2 FYEKMQ (reference sequence). V shed 4 bases and J shed 6 bases, with 10 bases lying between them. The CDR3 is 13 residues long. The CDR3 region has the DNA TGTGCCAGCAGCTCGGAGCGTCGCAATGAGCAGTTCTTC. This gives the protein CASSSERRNEQFF.

J is TRBJ2-5 and V is TRBV6-2 or TRBV6-3, with D tentatively TRBD2 (7 bases). Trimming left V 7 bases short and J 4 bases short, with 19 bases between. CDR1 MNHEY and CDR2 SVGEGT come from the germline V gene. The CDR3 has 15 residues. For the CDR3, the DNA is TGTGCCAGCACCTCGAGGGGGGGACCCCCAGAGACCCAGTACTTC. This codes for CASTSRGGPPETQYF.